The rows below give T cell receptor beta chains drawn from one sample of a study of blood T cell repertoires in COVID-19. Only in-frame clones appear in the TCRdb table, and some are missing; sequencing was by immunoSEQ multiplex PCR. The repertoire holds some 180,000 clones, with roughly 76% as singletons. Sequencing used peripheral blood. Receptors were obtained from a woman aged 50 to 60 with active or convalescent COVID-19. Each CDR3 is given with its conserved first and last residue. Fields, in order: V gene, clone size, D gene, J gene, CDR3 DNA, CDR3 protein. D genes are given only for firm matches. Expanded clones are given a class, and other clones once, few, many or no size at all.

V: TRBV4-3; size: -; D: TRBD2; J: TRBJ2-1; DNA: TGCGCCAGCAGCTCTCTAGCGGGGGGATCAGAAGAGCAGTTCTTC; CDR3: CASSSLAGGSEEQFF
V: TRBV6-5; size: -; D: TRBD1; J: TRBJ1-4; DNA: TGTGCCAGCAGCCTCAGGGGGCCAAATGAAAAACTGTTTTTT; CDR3: CASSLRGPNEKLFF
V: TRBV7-8; size: -; D: TRBD1; J: TRBJ1-5; DNA: TGTGCCAGCAGCCAGGGGACAGGCGGGAGTCAGCCCCAGCATTTT; CDR3: CASSQGTGGSQPQHF
V: TRBV6-1; size: -; D: -; J: TRBJ1-1; DNA: TGTGCCAGCAGTGAAGAGGGACAAATGAACACTGAAGCTTTCTTT; CDR3: CASSEEGQMNTEAFF
V: TRBV6-2/TRBV6-3; size: -; D: -; J: TRBJ1-1; DNA: TGTGCCAGCAGTTACGAGGTGGTAGATACTGAAGCTTTCTTT; CDR3: CASSYEVVDTEAFF
V: TRBV30; size: once; D: -; J: TRBJ1-5; DNA: TGTGCCTGGAGTGTAAAAGGGGACAATCAGCCCCAGCATTTT; CDR3: CAWSVKGDNQPQHF
V: TRBV12-5; size: -; D: TRBD2; J: TRBJ2-3; DNA: TGTGCTAGTGGTTTGTACGGGGGGTCTGATACGCAGTATTTT; CDR3: CASGLYGGSDTQYF
V: TRBV21-1; size: -; D: -; J: TRBJ2-5; DNA: TGTGCCAGCAGCAATGGGGGAGGGAAGGAGACCCAGTACTTC; CDR3: CASSNGGGKETQYF
V: TRBV6-2/TRBV6-3; size: -; D: -; J: TRBJ1-5; DNA: TGTGCCAGCAGTTACTCTGGCCAGGCGCGTAATCAGCCCCAGCATTTT; CDR3: CASSYSGQARNQPQHF
V: TRBV18; size: -; D: TRBD1; J: TRBJ2-3; DNA: TGTGCCAGCTCACCTGACAGGGTGGGCACAGATACGCAGTATTTT; CDR3: CASSPDRVGTDTQYF
V: TRBV18; size: -; D: TRBD2; J: TRBJ2-2; DNA: TGTGCCAGCTCACCGAGGCTAGCGGGAGCCCCCGGGGAGCTGTTTTTT; CDR3: CASSPRLAGAPGELFF
V: TRBV4-3; size: -; D: TRBD1; J: TRBJ2-2; DNA: TGCGCCAGCAGCCAAGATCGGTGGACAGGGGACACCGGGGAGCTGTTTTTT; CDR3: CASSQDRWTGDTGELFF
V: TRBV6-6; size: -; D: -; J: TRBJ2-7; DNA: TGTGCCAGCAGGATCTCCGGGACTCCTACCTACGAGCAGTACTTC; CDR3: CASRISGTPTYEQYF
V: TRBV27; size: -; D: TRBD1; J: TRBJ2-6; DNA: TGTGCCAGCAGTAATACGGGACAGGGCGCTCTGAGGGCCAACGTCCTGACTTTC; CDR3: CASSNTGQGALRANVLTF
V: TRBV6-5; size: many; D: -; J: TRBJ1-6; DNA: TGTGCCAGCACCCAAAGGGGCGGCAGTAATTCACCCCTCCACTTT; CDR3: CASTQRGGSNSPLHF
V: TRBV7-2; size: -; D: -; J: TRBJ2-5; DNA: TGTGCCAGCAGCTACCAGACAGGTCCTCTGGAGACCCAGTACTTC; CDR3: CASSYQTGPLETQYF
V: TRBV29-1; size: -; D: -; J: TRBJ2-5; DNA: TGCAGCGTTGAACCGCGGGGTAGCGAGACCCAGTACTTC; CDR3: CSVEPRGSETQYF
V: TRBV2; size: -; D: TRBD2; J: TRBJ2-3; DNA: TGTGCCAGCAGGCCCGGGACTAGCGGGGGGCCGGGGCATACGCAGTATTTT; CDR3: CASRPGTSGGPGHTQYF
V: TRBV6-1; size: once; D: -; J: TRBJ1-2; DNA: TGTGCCAGCAGTGAACGGAGGGCGCTCTATGGCTACACCTTC; CDR3: CASSERRALYGYTF
V: TRBV5-6; size: -; D: -; J: TRBJ2-6; DNA: TGTGCCAGCAGCTTCCTCCCTCAGGTCGGTGGGGCCAACGTCCTGACTTTC; CDR3: CASSFLPQVGGANVLTF
V: TRBV6-5; size: many; D: TRBD1; J: TRBJ2-1; DNA: TGTGCCAGCAGTTACGGGACAGGGGTCTACAATGAGCAGTTCTTC; CDR3: CASSYGTGVYNEQFF
V: TRBV5-8; size: once; D: TRBD1; J: TRBJ2-7; DNA: TGTGCCGGGGACAGGGGGCAGCGTTCCGAGCAGTACTTC; CDR3: CAGDRGQRSEQYF
V: TRBV30; size: -; D: TRBD1; J: TRBJ1-5; DNA: TGTGCCTGGGACGGAGGGGGCGCCTATAGCAATCAGCCCCAGCATTTT; CDR3: CAWDGGGAYSNQPQHF
V: TRBV12-3/TRBV12-4; size: -; D: -; J: TRBJ1-2; DNA: TGTGCCAGCAGTTTAGAGGGGTTCGGCTACACCTTC; CDR3: CASSLEGFGYTF
V: TRBV19; size: -; D: TRBD1; J: TRBJ1-4; DNA: TGTGCCAGTAGTATTAAGGGGGCGGGTGAAAAACTGTTTTTT; CDR3: CASSIKGAGEKLFF
V: TRBV2; size: -; D: -; J: TRBJ2-1; DNA: TGTGCCAGCAGTGGTGTCCCGTTGGCGGGTGGGTATTACAATGAGCAGTTCTTC; CDR3: CASSGVPLAGGYYNEQFF
V: TRBV28; size: -; D: TRBD1; J: TRBJ1-2; DNA: TGTGCCAGCAGTTTAACAGGGGGCGCGTATGGCTACACCTTC; CDR3: CASSLTGGAYGYTF
V: TRBV9; size: -; D: -; J: TRBJ1-1; DNA: TGTGCCAGCAGCTCAGACATCAGCACTGAAGCTTTCTTT; CDR3: CASSSDISTEAFF
V: TRBV5-1; size: -; D: -; J: TRBJ2-5; DNA: TGCGCCAGCAGCTTGGGGACGCGCCAGGGCCAAGAGACCCAGTACTTC; CDR3: CASSLGTRQGQETQYF
V: TRBV10-3; size: -; D: TRBD2; J: TRBJ2-7; DNA: TGTGCCATCAGGGGGGAGCGGGGGAAAAACGAGCAGTACTTC; CDR3: CAIRGERGKNEQYF
V: TRBV12-3/TRBV12-4; size: -; D: -; J: TRBJ1-2; DNA: TGTGCCAGCAGTCTAAATCGGGGGGATGGCTACACCTTC; CDR3: CASSLNRGDGYTF
V: TRBV19; size: -; D: TRBD1; J: TRBJ1-2; DNA: TGTGCCTTATGGGACAGGGGTAACTATGGCTACACCTTC; CDR3: CALWDRGNYGYTF
V: TRBV9; size: -; D: -; J: TRBJ2-3; DNA: TGTGCCAGCAGCCCGAGGGGGGGGGACCCCACAGATACGCAGTATTTT; CDR3: CASSPRGGDPTDTQYF
V: TRBV28; size: -; D: TRBD2; J: TRBJ2-3; DNA: TGTGCCAGCAGTCGTAGCGGGGCTAGCACAGATACGCAGTATTTT; CDR3: CASSRSGASTDTQYF
V: TRBV3-1/TRBV3-2; size: -; D: -; J: TRBJ1-2; DNA: TGTGCCAGCAGCCAAGATCCCTACTCGGAAGTTCTAACTAATGGCTACACCTTC; CDR3: CASSQDPYSEVLTNGYTF
V: TRBV6-5; size: -; D: -; J: TRBJ1-2; DNA: TGTGCCAGCAGCCCCCGACAGGATGCGGCGGGCTACACCTTC; CDR3: CASSPRQDAAGYTF
V: TRBV7-9; size: -; D: -; J: TRBJ1-6; DNA: TGTGCCAGCAGCTTATCCACAGGCTTAAATTCACCCCTCCACTTT; CDR3: CASSLSTGLNSPLHF
V: TRBV6-1; size: -; D: -; J: TRBJ1-6; DNA: TGTGCCAGCAGTGAATGGGGCCAGGGACTTTCACCCCTCCACTTT; CDR3: CASSEWGQGLSPLHF
V: TRBV4-3; size: few; D: -; J: TRBJ2-5; DNA: TGCGCCAGCAGCCAAGATACGGGGGTGGAGACCCAGTACTTC; CDR3: CASSQDTGVETQYF
V: TRBV4-2; size: -; D: TRBD1; J: TRBJ1-2; DNA: TGTGCCAGCAGCCAAGATAGGGGACAGGACTATGGCTACACCTTC; CDR3: CASSQDRGQDYGYTF
V: TRBV7-2; size: few; D: TRBD2; J: TRBJ2-7; DNA: TGTGCCAGCAGCTTAGCTGGTAGCGGGGGGCCTAACGAGCAGTACTTC; CDR3: CASSLAGSGGPNEQYF
V: TRBV9; size: -; D: -; J: TRBJ2-1; DNA: TGTGCCAGCAGCTCCCGACTAGGTGTCTACAATGAGCAGTTCTTC; CDR3: CASSSRLGVYNEQFF
V: TRBV4-3; size: once; D: -; J: TRBJ1-2; DNA: TGCGCCAGCAGCGTGACCTCGGGATCCCCCTACACCTTC; CDR3: CASSVTSGSPYTF
V: TRBV7-3; size: -; D: -; J: TRBJ1-2; DNA: TGTGCCAGCAGCTCGGAACCCGAAGACGCGCCTAGGTATGGCTACACCTTC; CDR3: CASSSEPEDAPRYGYTF
V: TRBV21-1; size: -; D: -; J: TRBJ1-1; DNA: TGTGCCAGCAGCAAAGCTGACAGCAAGAACACTGAAGCTTTCTTT; CDR3: CASSKADSKNTEAFF
V: TRBV7-6; size: -; D: TRBD1; J: TRBJ2-1; DNA: TGTGCCAGCACCCCCAGCTCCAGGGGGCATGAGCAGTTCTTC; CDR3: CASTPSSRGHEQFF
V: TRBV4-2; size: -; D: TRBD1; J: TRBJ1-2; DNA: TGTGCCAGCAGCCAAGAGACAGGGGTTAACTATGGCTACACCTTC; CDR3: CASSQETGVNYGYTF
V: TRBV5-1; size: medium-sized; D: TRBD2; J: TRBJ2-3; DNA: TGCGCCAGCAGCTTGGTCCTAGCGGGGGGGCCGGTAGATACGCAGTATTTT; CDR3: CASSLVLAGGPVDTQYF
V: TRBV19; size: -; D: -; J: TRBJ1-1; DNA: TGTGCCAGTAGTCACCCCGGGGGGGTGGGGACTGAAGCTTTCTTT; CDR3: CASSHPGGVGTEAFF
V: TRBV9; size: many; D: -; J: TRBJ1-2; DNA: TGTGCCAGCAGCGCCTTCGGGATGGGGGGGACTAACTATGGCTACACCTTC; CDR3: CASSAFGMGGTNYGYTF